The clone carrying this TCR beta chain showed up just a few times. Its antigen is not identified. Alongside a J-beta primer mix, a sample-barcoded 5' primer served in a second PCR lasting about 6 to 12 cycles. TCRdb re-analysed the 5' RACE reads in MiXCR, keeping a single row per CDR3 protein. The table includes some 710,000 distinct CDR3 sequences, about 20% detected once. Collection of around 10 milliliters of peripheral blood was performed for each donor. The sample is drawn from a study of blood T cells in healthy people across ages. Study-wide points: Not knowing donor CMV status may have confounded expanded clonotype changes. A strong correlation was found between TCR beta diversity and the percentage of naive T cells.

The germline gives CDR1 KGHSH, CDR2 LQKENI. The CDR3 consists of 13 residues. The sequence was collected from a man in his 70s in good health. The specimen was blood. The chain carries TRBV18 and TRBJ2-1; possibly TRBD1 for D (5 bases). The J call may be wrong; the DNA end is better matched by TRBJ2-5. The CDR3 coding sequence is TGTGCCAGCTCACCAGCAGGGCGGGAGACCCAGTACTTC. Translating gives CASSPAGRETQYF.